A selection of T cell receptor beta chains follows, all from one sample in a study of blood T cells in healthy people across ages. TCRdb called the 5' RACE reads again in MiXCR, with one record for every CDR3 protein. The table shows around 1,100,000 distinct CDR3 sequences, with 35% to 45% occurring only once. The sample taken for sequencing was blood. The receptor source for this set is a man aged 18 to 29 in good health. Both conserved end residues are part of each CDR3. Fields, in order: CDR3 protein, CDR3 DNA, V gene, D gene, clone size, J gene, CDR3 length. The D gene is left open where the match is weak. Where a row states a size, it is once, few, many or the class of an expanded clone; other rows omit it.

CDR3 protein: CASSLGEGPHNEQFF; CDR3 DNA: TGTGCCAGCAGCCTAGGTGAAGGGCCCCACAATGAGCAGTTCTTC; V gene: TRBV5-4; D gene: NA; clone size: NA; J gene: TRBJ2-1; CDR3 length: 15
CDR3 protein: CASSPSGSLYNEQFF; CDR3 DNA: TGTGCCAGCAGTCCAAGCGGGAGTCTCTACAATGAGCAGTTCTTC; V gene: TRBV5-1; D gene: TRBD2; clone size: NA; J gene: TRBJ2-1; CDR3 length: 15
CDR3 protein: CAIMWQNAGANVLTF; CDR3 DNA: TGTGCCATCATGTGGCAGAATGCTGGGGCCAACGTCCTGACTTTC; V gene: TRBV10-3; D gene: NA; clone size: NA; J gene: TRBJ2-6; CDR3 length: 15
CDR3 protein: CAISESSWTGGKNIQYF; CDR3 DNA: TGTGCCATCAGTGAGTCGAGTTGGACAGGGGGAAAAAACATTCAGTACTTC; V gene: TRBV10-3; D gene: TRBD1; clone size: NA; J gene: TRBJ2-4; CDR3 length: 17
CDR3 protein: CSASGYGTDRVNTEAFF; CDR3 DNA: TGCAGTGCTAGTGGCTACGGTACCGACAGGGTGAACACTGAAGCTTTCTTT; V gene: TRBV20-1; D gene: TRBD1; clone size: NA; J gene: TRBJ1-1; CDR3 length: 17
CDR3 protein: CAISPLSATNYGYTF; CDR3 DNA: TGTGCCATCAGTCCCCTCTCCGCTACTAACTATGGCTACACCTTC; V gene: TRBV27; D gene: NA; clone size: few; J gene: TRBJ1-2; CDR3 length: 15
CDR3 protein: CASSYSDTYNEQFF; CDR3 DNA: TGTGCCAGCAGTTACTCAGACACCTACAATGAGCAGTTCTTC; V gene: TRBV6-2/TRBV6-3; D gene: NA; clone size: few; J gene: TRBJ2-1; CDR3 length: 14
CDR3 protein: CASSRTGPPEAFF; CDR3 DNA: TGTGCCAGCAGCAGGACAGGGCCCCCCGAAGCTTTCTTT; V gene: TRBV7-2; D gene: TRBD1; clone size: NA; J gene: TRBJ1-1; CDR3 length: 13
CDR3 protein: CASSHLNTDTQYF; CDR3 DNA: TGTGCCAGCAGTCACCTGAACACAGATACGCAGTATTTT; V gene: TRBV6-5; D gene: NA; clone size: NA; J gene: TRBJ2-3; CDR3 length: 13
CDR3 protein: CASSQVSGEYEQYF; CDR3 DNA: TGCGCCAGCAGCCAAGTTTCAGGGGAGTACGAGCAGTACTTC; V gene: TRBV4-1; D gene: NA; clone size: NA; J gene: TRBJ2-7; CDR3 length: 14
CDR3 protein: CASSTGIETDTQYF; CDR3 DNA: TGTGCCAGCAGCACAGGGATTGAGACAGATACGCAGTATTTT; V gene: TRBV12-3/TRBV12-4; D gene: NA; clone size: few; J gene: TRBJ2-3; CDR3 length: 14
CDR3 protein: CASQKQGLMNTEAFF; CDR3 DNA: TGTGCCAGCCAGAAACAGGGATTAATGAACACTGAAGCTTTCTTT; V gene: TRBV27; D gene: NA; clone size: few; J gene: TRBJ1-1; CDR3 length: 15
CDR3 protein: CSVEALAGSSYEQYF; CDR3 DNA: TGCAGCGTTGAAGCTCTGGCGGGAAGCTCCTACGAGCAGTACTTC; V gene: TRBV29-1; D gene: NA; clone size: NA; J gene: TRBJ2-7; CDR3 length: 15
CDR3 protein: CASTTSGANVLTF; CDR3 DNA: TGTGCCAGCACTACCTCTGGGGCCAACGTCCTGACTTTC; V gene: TRBV2; D gene: NA; clone size: NA; J gene: TRBJ2-6; CDR3 length: 13
CDR3 protein: CSGVGGTEAFF; CDR3 DNA: TGCAGCGGCGTAGGGGGCACTGAAGCTTTCTTT; V gene: TRBV29-1; D gene: NA; clone size: once; J gene: TRBJ1-1; CDR3 length: 11
CDR3 protein: CSVGGVEGTEAFF; CDR3 DNA: TGCAGCGTTGGGGGGGTTGAAGGGACTGAAGCTTTCTTT; V gene: TRBV29-1; D gene: NA; clone size: NA; J gene: TRBJ1-1; CDR3 length: 13
CDR3 protein: CSARGDRGVAARPNEQYF; CDR3 DNA: TGCAGTGCTAGAGGCGACAGGGGGGTAGCAGCTCGGCCCAATGAGCAGTACTTC; V gene: TRBV20-1; D gene: TRBD1; clone size: NA; J gene: TRBJ2-5; CDR3 length: 18
CDR3 protein: CASSLGFPSGIYEQYF; CDR3 DNA: TGCGCCAGCAGCTTGGGGTTCCCTAGCGGAATCTACGAGCAGTACTTC; V gene: TRBV5-1; D gene: TRBD2; clone size: NA; J gene: TRBJ2-7; CDR3 length: 16
CDR3 protein: CASRSFDGYTF; CDR3 DNA: TGTGCCAGCCGCAGCTTCGATGGCTACACCTTC; V gene: TRBV7-2; D gene: NA; clone size: NA; J gene: TRBJ1-2; CDR3 length: 11
CDR3 protein: CAGSPGALNEQFF; CDR3 DNA: TGTGCCGGCAGCCCAGGTGCTTTGAATGAGCAGTTCTTC; V gene: TRBV2; D gene: NA; clone size: NA; J gene: TRBJ2-1; CDR3 length: 13
CDR3 protein: CASSFRTSGGLDTDTQYF; CDR3 DNA: TGTGCCAGCAGCTTCCGGACTAGCGGGGGGCTCGACACAGATACGCAGTATTTT; V gene: TRBV13; D gene: TRBD2; clone size: NA; J gene: TRBJ2-3; CDR3 length: 18
CDR3 protein: CANGQGTEDYGYTF; CDR3 DNA: TGTGCCAATGGCCAGGGTACTGAGGACTATGGCTACACCTTC; V gene: TRBV24-1; D gene: NA; clone size: NA; J gene: TRBJ1-2; CDR3 length: 14
CDR3 protein: CASGTDTSWEKLFF; CDR3 DNA: TGTGCTAGTGGTACGGACACGTCTTGGGAAAAACTGTTTTTT; V gene: TRBV12-5; D gene: NA; clone size: NA; J gene: TRBJ1-4; CDR3 length: 14
CDR3 protein: CASSVDRATNEKLFF; CDR3 DNA: TGCGCCAGCAGCGTCGACAGGGCAACTAATGAAAAACTGTTTTTT; V gene: TRBV5-1; D gene: TRBD1; clone size: NA; J gene: TRBJ1-4; CDR3 length: 15
CDR3 protein: CSVVQGRWPQYF; CDR3 DNA: TGCAGCGTTGTTCAGGGAAGGTGGCCGCAGTATTTT; V gene: TRBV29-1; D gene: NA; clone size: few; J gene: TRBJ2-3; CDR3 length: 12
CDR3 protein: CASSQTGGPGHGELFF; CDR3 DNA: TGTGCCAGCAGCCAAACGGGGGGGCCTGGTCACGGGGAGCTGTTTTTT; V gene: TRBV12-3/TRBV12-4; D gene: TRBD2; clone size: NA; J gene: TRBJ2-2; CDR3 length: 16
CDR3 protein: CSAGQGAISNYGYTF; CDR3 DNA: TGCAGTGCCGGACAGGGGGCGATAAGCAACTATGGCTACACCTTC; V gene: TRBV20-1; D gene: TRBD1; clone size: NA; J gene: TRBJ1-2; CDR3 length: 15
CDR3 protein: CASSYSNPALAGSRETQYF; CDR3 DNA: TGTGCCAGCAGTTACTCGAATCCCGCACTAGCGGGGTCTAGGGAGACCCAGTACTTC; V gene: TRBV6-5; D gene: TRBD2; clone size: NA; J gene: TRBJ2-5; CDR3 length: 19
CDR3 protein: CASSQDIKEWTGELFF; CDR3 DNA: TGCGCCAGCAGCCAAGATATAAAGGAGTGGACCGGGGAGCTGTTTTTT; V gene: TRBV4-3; D gene: NA; clone size: NA; J gene: TRBJ2-2; CDR3 length: 16
CDR3 protein: CASSLGTAYGTGELFF; CDR3 DNA: TGTGCCAGCAGTTTAGGAACAGCCTATGGGACCGGGGAGCTGTTTTTT; V gene: TRBV12-3/TRBV12-4; D gene: NA; clone size: NA; J gene: TRBJ2-2; CDR3 length: 16
CDR3 protein: CATTRGGGANVLTF; CDR3 DNA: TGTGCCACCACCCGTGGAGGTGGGGCCAACGTCCTGACTTTC; V gene: TRBV7-2; D gene: NA; clone size: few; J gene: TRBJ2-6; CDR3 length: 14
CDR3 protein: CASSPESGGLGTNEKLFF; CDR3 DNA: TGTGCCAGCAGTCCAGAATCAGGGGGGCTGGGGACTAATGAAAAACTGTTTTTT; V gene: TRBV27; D gene: TRBD1; clone size: few; J gene: TRBJ1-4; CDR3 length: 18